A selection of T cell receptor beta chains follows, all from one sample in a study of spatial heterogeneity in lung cancer. TCRdb re-called the 5' RACE reads with MiXCR, one entry per CDR3 protein. The data show approximately 81,000 distinct CDR3 sequences, 10% to 15% seen once. This material consisted of PBMCs, taken at surgery. These receptors all come from a male donor with early-stage non-small cell lung cancer. CDR3s include the opening cysteine and the closing phenylalanine or tryptophan. Each record gives: V gene, clone size, J gene, D gene, CDR3 DNA, CDR3 protein. A D gene is named only where the DNA matches it firmly. Part of the rows lack a size; the others show once, few, many or a class for expanded clones.

TRBV29-1	few	TRBJ2-3	TRBD1	TGCAGCGTTGGAGGGGGCGAGGAAAATACGCAGTATTTT	CSVGGGEENTQYF
TRBV20-1	NA	TRBJ2-7	NA	TGCAGTGCCGGGAAGGACAACGAGCAGTACTTC	CSAGKDNEQYF
TRBV5-1	NA	TRBJ2-1	TRBD1	TGCGCCAGCAGCTCGAGACAGGGGCGGGAGCAGTTCTTC	CASSSRQGREQFF
TRBV7-9	few	TRBJ1-5	NA	TGTGCCAGCAGCTTAGTGTCAGATCAGCCCCAGCATTTT	CASSLVSDQPQHF
TRBV27	few	TRBJ2-6	NA	TGTGCCAGCAGTTTAGTCGGAGGAGCCAACGTCCTGACTTTC	CASSLVGGANVLTF
TRBV29-1	NA	TRBJ1-5	NA	TGCAGCGCCCCAGTAGAAAATCAGCCCCAGCATTTT	CSAPVENQPQHF
TRBV30	NA	TRBJ2-5	TRBD2	TGTGCCTGGAGTGTACTAGCGGGAGAGACCCAGTACTTC	CAWSVLAGETQYF
TRBV2	NA	TRBJ2-7	TRBD1	TGTGCCAGCAGCAGGGACAGGGGGCTGCACGAGCAGTACTTC	CASSRDRGLHEQYF
TRBV5-6	NA	TRBJ2-5	NA	TGTGCCAGCAGCTTTCTGGGGGAGCGGCAAGAGACCCAGTACTTC	CASSFLGERQETQYF
TRBV29-1	few	TRBJ2-5	NA	TGCAGCGTTCGTCGGACGTTAGAGGAGACCCAGTACTTC	CSVRRTLEETQYF
TRBV20-1	NA	TRBJ2-7	NA	TGCAGTGCTAAAAACGGGAGAACCCACGAGCAGTACTTC	CSAKNGRTHEQYF
TRBV18	NA	TRBJ1-1	TRBD1	TGTGCCAGCTCACCTTACGGGACAGGAGACACTGAAGCTTTCTTT	CASSPYGTGDTEAFF
TRBV9	few	TRBJ1-2	NA	TGTGCCAGCAGCGTAGCGACGGCAGCCTATGGCTACACCTTC	CASSVATAAYGYTF
TRBV5-4	NA	TRBJ2-5	TRBD2	TGTGCCAGCAGCTTCGGGGGGGACCAAGAGACCCAGTACTTC	CASSFGGDQETQYF
TRBV2	NA	TRBJ2-7	NA	TGTGCCAGCAGTGAATTCGGGGTTAGCTCCTACGAGCAGTACTTC	CASSEFGVSSYEQYF
TRBV27	NA	TRBJ2-3	NA	TGTGCCAGCAAGATCGCGGGACAGCGACCCACAGATACGCAGTATTTT	CASKIAGQRPTDTQYF
TRBV28	few	TRBJ2-3	TRBD2	TGTGCCAGCAGTTACGTATTCAGCGGGAGGGGGACAGATACGCAGTATTTT	CASSYVFSGRGTDTQYF
TRBV6-6	NA	TRBJ2-1	TRBD2	TGTGCCAGCAACTCGGGACTAGTGGTGGTCAATGAGCAGTTCTTC	CASNSGLVVVNEQFF
TRBV19	NA	TRBJ2-7	TRBD2	TGTGCCAGTAGTATGGGGGCGGGAGGAGAATACGAGCAGTACTTC	CASSMGAGGEYEQYF
TRBV9	NA	TRBJ2-3	TRBD2	TGTGCCAGCAGCGTAGGTGCGGGGGACTCAGATACGCAGTATTTT	CASSVGAGDSDTQYF
TRBV7-9	NA	TRBJ2-3	NA	TGTGCCAGCAGCTTCACCCCCGGACGGAGGGCGGTGAGCTCTGGCACAGATACGCAGTATTTT	CASSFTPGRRAVSSGTDTQYF
TRBV19	NA	TRBJ2-1	TRBD2	TGTGCCAGTAGTATCCCCGGGATAGCGGGAGGCGATGAGCAGTTCTTC	CASSIPGIAGGDEQFF
TRBV7-8	few	TRBJ2-7	TRBD2	TGTGCCAGCAGCCTCAGGCGCGGGGGGGCCTACGAGCAGTACTTC	CASSLRRGGAYEQYF
TRBV27	many	TRBJ2-6	NA	TGTGCCAGCAGTTTAGTAGGAGGGGGCTCTGGGGCCAACGTCCTGACTTTC	CASSLVGGGSGANVLTF
TRBV14	NA	TRBJ1-1	NA	TGTGCCAGCAGCCACGTGAATCGACAGGAGGTTTACCCGAACACTGAAGCTTTCTTT	CASSHVNRQEVYPNTEAFF
TRBV4-1	few	TRBJ1-1	NA	TGCGCCAGCAGCCAATCCAGGGGAGCCGACACTGAAGCTTTCTTT	CASSQSRGADTEAFF
TRBV3-1	NA	TRBJ1-2	NA	TGTGCCAGCAGCCAAGACACCTCCTCTGGCTACACCTTC	CASSQDTSSGYTF
TRBV6-6	many	TRBJ2-2	NA	TGTGCCAGCAGCCCCGCCCAAGGTCCGGCCGGGGAGCTGTTTTTT	CASSPAQGPAGELFF
TRBV2	NA	TRBJ1-2	NA	TGTGCCAGCAGTGGTTCAGGGGATCCCAACTATGGCTACACCTTC	CASSGSGDPNYGYTF
TRBV7-9	few	TRBJ2-7	TRBD2	TGTGCCAGCAGCTACGTCGACAGGACTAGCGGGAGCCCCTACGAGCAGTACTTC	CASSYVDRTSGSPYEQYF
TRBV6-6	few	TRBJ2-2	NA	TGTGCCGGACAGACAGGCCTTGGCACCGGGGAGCTGTTTTTT	CAGQTGLGTGELFF
TRBV6-1	few	TRBJ2-1	NA	TGTGCCAGCAGTGAGCTAGGGAGCTCCTACAATGAGCAGTTCTTC	CASSELGSSYNEQFF
TRBV24-1	NA	TRBJ1-5	NA	TGTGCCACCAGCCCACCCGGGGGGGATAATCAGCCCCAGCATTTT	CATSPPGGDNQPQHF
TRBV6-1	few	TRBJ2-2	TRBD2	TGTGCCAGCAGTGAACGGCCTAGCGGGAGGGGGCAAACCGGGCTGTTTTTT	CASSERPSGRGQTGLFF
TRBV2	few	TRBJ2-7	NA	TGTGCCAGCAACCCGCGGCCTGGAGGCGAGCAGTACTTC	CASNPRPGGEQYF
TRBV5-4	few	TRBJ2-3	TRBD2	TGTGCCAGCAGCTTGGCTTCTAGCGGGGGGGCGTCTACAGATACGCAGTATTTT	CASSLASSGGASTDTQYF